These T cell receptor beta chains were read from a single sample in a study of T cell changes during pregnancy in multiple sclerosis. The table came from immunoSEQ multiplex PCR; TCRdb's copy has only in-frame clones and leaves some out. The sample lists tens of thousands of clones, about 90% seen once, with approximately 0.15% in the top ten. The sequenced sample was CD4+ T cells from peripheral blood mononuclear cells, obtained after pregnancy. Every receptor here comes from a female donor in good health, enrolled as a control in a pregnancy study. CDR3s include the opening cysteine and the closing phenylalanine or tryptophan. Each record gives: D gene, J gene, V gene, CDR3 length, clone size, CDR3 protein, CDR3 DNA. The D gene is left open where the match is weak. Rows give clone size only sometimes, using once, few, many, or a class for an expanded clone.

d_gene: NA; j_gene: TRBJ1-5; v_gene: TRBV30; len: 14; abundance: NA; CDR3aa: CAWSLGGSNQPQHF; CDR3nt: TGTGCCTGGAGTCTCGGGGGATCCAATCAGCCCCAGCATTTT
d_gene: TRBD1; j_gene: TRBJ1-6; v_gene: TRBV2; len: 15; abundance: NA; CDR3aa: CASSGFRGENSPLHF; CDR3nt: TGTGCCAGCTCTGGCTTCAGGGGGGAAAATTCACCCCTCCACTTT
d_gene: NA; j_gene: TRBJ1-3; v_gene: TRBV19; len: 14; abundance: few; CDR3aa: CASRSPGSGNTIYF; CDR3nt: TGTGCCAGTAGGTCTCCGGGCTCTGGAAACACCATATATTTT
d_gene: NA; j_gene: TRBJ1-2; v_gene: TRBV7-2; len: 16; abundance: NA; CDR3aa: CASSSPGRGGNYGYTF; CDR3nt: TGTGCCAGCAGCTCCCCAGGGAGGGGAGGTAACTATGGCTACACCTTC
d_gene: NA; j_gene: TRBJ1-3; v_gene: TRBV28; len: 15; abundance: once; CDR3aa: CASSATGSSGNTIYF; CDR3nt: TGTGCCAGCAGTGCGACTGGGAGCTCTGGAAACACCATATATTTT
d_gene: TRBD2; j_gene: TRBJ2-7; v_gene: TRBV7-2; len: 12; abundance: NA; CDR3aa: CASSRGGYEQYF; CDR3nt: TGTGCCAGCAGCCGGGGGGGCTACGAGCAGTACTTC
d_gene: NA; j_gene: TRBJ1-2; v_gene: TRBV2; len: 13; abundance: NA; CDR3aa: CASRGQIGGGYTF; CDR3nt: TGTGCCAGCCGCGGACAGATCGGCGGGGGCTACACCTTC
d_gene: NA; j_gene: TRBJ1-4; v_gene: TRBV7-8; len: 14; abundance: NA; CDR3aa: CASSFPGTNEKLFF; CDR3nt: TGTGCCAGCAGCTTTCCAGGGACTAATGAAAAACTGTTTTTT
d_gene: NA; j_gene: TRBJ1-1; v_gene: TRBV5-6; len: 16; abundance: NA; CDR3aa: CASREQITTLGTEAFF; CDR3nt: TGTGCCAGCCGCGAACAGATTACAACGCTGGGCACTGAAGCTTTCTTT
d_gene: NA; j_gene: TRBJ1-5; v_gene: TRBV18; len: 14; abundance: NA; CDR3aa: CASSRQGGGQPQHF; CDR3nt: TGTGCCAGCTCACGCCAGGGAGGAGGTCAGCCCCAGCATTTT
d_gene: NA; j_gene: TRBJ1-1; v_gene: TRBV4-1; len: 17; abundance: NA; CDR3aa: CASSQGIPGALNTEAFF; CDR3nt: TGCGCCAGCAGCCAAGGAATCCCAGGGGCCCTGAACACTGAAGCTTTCTTT
d_gene: NA; j_gene: TRBJ2-3; v_gene: TRBV6-1; len: 13; abundance: NA; CDR3aa: CASSEGADLPQYF; CDR3nt: TGTGCCAGCAGTGAAGGGGCAGACCTACCGCAGTATTTT
d_gene: NA; j_gene: TRBJ1-1; v_gene: TRBV20-1; len: 11; abundance: NA; CDR3aa: CSARPGHEAFF; CDR3nt: TGCAGTGCTAGGCCCGGACACGAAGCTTTCTTT
d_gene: NA; j_gene: TRBJ1-1; v_gene: TRBV19; len: 13; abundance: NA; CDR3aa: CACRLGLNTEAFF; CDR3nt: TGTGCCTGTCGGCTGGGGCTGAACACTGAAGCTTTCTTT
d_gene: TRBD1; j_gene: TRBJ1-4; v_gene: TRBV7-9; len: 15; abundance: NA; CDR3aa: CASSLVRGQVEKLFF; CDR3nt: TGTGCCAGCAGCTTGGTCAGGGGGCAGGTTGAAAAACTGTTTTTT
d_gene: NA; j_gene: TRBJ1-3; v_gene: TRBV14; len: 16; abundance: NA; CDR3aa: CASSQDKLGRGNTIYF; CDR3nt: TGTGCCAGCAGCCAAGATAAACTTGGCAGGGGAAACACCATATATTTT
d_gene: TRBD1; j_gene: TRBJ1-4; v_gene: TRBV7-2; len: 14; abundance: NA; CDR3aa: CASSPGQGWEKLFF; CDR3nt: TGTGCCAGCAGCCCGGGACAGGGCTGGGAAAAACTGTTTTTT
d_gene: NA; j_gene: TRBJ1-2; v_gene: TRBV4-1; len: 14; abundance: NA; CDR3aa: CASSQERSRSDAAF; CDR3nt: TGCGCCAGCAGCCAAGAACGAAGCCGATCCGATGCCGCCTTC
d_gene: NA; j_gene: TRBJ2-5; v_gene: TRBV6-5; len: 16; abundance: NA; CDR3aa: CASSYSTSSRGETQYF; CDR3nt: TGTGCCAGCAGTTACTCCACAAGCTCCCGGGGAGAGACCCAGTACTTC
d_gene: NA; j_gene: TRBJ1-5; v_gene: TRBV6-6; len: 15; abundance: NA; CDR3aa: CASSYSEVGNQPQHF; CDR3nt: TGTGCCAGCAGTTACTCAGAGGTCGGCAATCAGCCCCAGCATTTT
d_gene: NA; j_gene: TRBJ1-2; v_gene: TRBV7-9; len: 13; abundance: NA; CDR3aa: CASSRQANYGYTF; CDR3nt: TGTGCCAGCAGCCGTCAGGCGAACTATGGCTACACCTTC
d_gene: NA; j_gene: TRBJ2-5; v_gene: TRBV7-9; len: 14; abundance: NA; CDR3aa: CASSSAGPQETQYF; CDR3nt: TGTGCCAGCAGTTCGGCGGGGCCCCAAGAGACCCAGTACTTC
d_gene: NA; j_gene: TRBJ2-4; v_gene: TRBV4-3; len: 16; abundance: NA; CDR3aa: CASSQETGIAKNIQYF; CDR3nt: TGCGCCAGCAGCCAAGAAACAGGGATAGCCAAAAACATTCAGTACTTC
d_gene: NA; j_gene: TRBJ2-7; v_gene: TRBV10-3; len: 11; abundance: NA; CDR3aa: CAISQDSEKYF; CDR3nt: TGTGCCATCAGTCAGGACAGCGAAAAGTACTTC
d_gene: TRBD1; j_gene: TRBJ2-1; v_gene: TRBV6-5; len: 15; abundance: NA; CDR3aa: CASRPDRGVYNEQFF; CDR3nt: TGTGCCAGCAGGCCCGACAGGGGTGTCTACAATGAGCAGTTCTTC
d_gene: TRBD1; j_gene: TRBJ2-7; v_gene: TRBV2; len: 13; abundance: NA; CDR3aa: CASRGGSTYEQYF; CDR3nt: TGTGCCAGCAGAGGGGGCTCCACCTACGAGCAGTACTTC
d_gene: TRBD1; j_gene: TRBJ1-1; v_gene: TRBV18; len: 15; abundance: NA; CDR3aa: CASSLRQGSATEAFF; CDR3nt: TGTGCCAGCTCACTACGACAGGGGTCGGCCACTGAAGCTTTCTTT